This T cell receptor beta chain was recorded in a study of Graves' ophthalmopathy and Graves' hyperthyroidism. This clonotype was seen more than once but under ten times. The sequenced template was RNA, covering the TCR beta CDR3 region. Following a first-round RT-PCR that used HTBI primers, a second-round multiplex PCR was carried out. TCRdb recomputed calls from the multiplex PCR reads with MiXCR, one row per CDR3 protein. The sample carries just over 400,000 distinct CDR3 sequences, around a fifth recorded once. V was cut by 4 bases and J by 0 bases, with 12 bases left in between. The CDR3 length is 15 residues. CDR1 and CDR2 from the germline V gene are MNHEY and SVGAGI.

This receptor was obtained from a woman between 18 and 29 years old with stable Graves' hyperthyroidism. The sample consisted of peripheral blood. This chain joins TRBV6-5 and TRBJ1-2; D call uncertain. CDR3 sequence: CASSLSDNSNYGYTF. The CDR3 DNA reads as TGTGCCAGCAGTTTAAGCGACAACTCTAACTATGGCTACACCTTC.